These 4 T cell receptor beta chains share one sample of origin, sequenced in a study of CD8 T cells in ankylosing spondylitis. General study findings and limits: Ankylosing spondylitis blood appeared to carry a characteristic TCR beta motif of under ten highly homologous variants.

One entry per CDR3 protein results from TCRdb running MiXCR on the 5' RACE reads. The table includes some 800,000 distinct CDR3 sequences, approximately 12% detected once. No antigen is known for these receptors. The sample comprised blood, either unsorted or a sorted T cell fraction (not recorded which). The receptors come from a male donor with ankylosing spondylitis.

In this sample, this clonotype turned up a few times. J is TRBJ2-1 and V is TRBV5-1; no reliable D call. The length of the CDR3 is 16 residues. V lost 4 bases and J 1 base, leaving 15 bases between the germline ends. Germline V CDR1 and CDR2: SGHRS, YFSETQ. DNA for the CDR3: TGCGCCAGCAGCGGGTCACCAGCGCAGTCCTACAATGAGCAGTTCTTC. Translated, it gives CASSGSPAQSYNEQFF.

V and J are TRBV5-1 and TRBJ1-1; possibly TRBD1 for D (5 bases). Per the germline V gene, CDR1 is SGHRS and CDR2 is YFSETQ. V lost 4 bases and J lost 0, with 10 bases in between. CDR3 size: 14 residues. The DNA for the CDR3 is TGCGCCAGCAGCCCTGGGACCATGAACACTGAAGCTTTCTTT. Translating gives CASSPGTMNTEAFF.

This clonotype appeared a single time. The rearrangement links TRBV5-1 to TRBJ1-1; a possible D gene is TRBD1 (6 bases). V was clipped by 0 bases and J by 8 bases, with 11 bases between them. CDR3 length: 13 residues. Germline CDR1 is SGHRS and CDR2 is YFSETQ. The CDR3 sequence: CASSLVLQGEAFF. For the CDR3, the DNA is TGCGCCAGCAGCTTGGTATTACAGGGAGAAGCTTTCTTT. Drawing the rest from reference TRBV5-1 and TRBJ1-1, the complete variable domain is KAGVTQTPRYLIKTRGQQVTLSCSPISGHRSVSWYQQTPGQGLQFLFEYFSETQRNKGNFPGRFSGRQFSNSRSEMNVSTLELGDSALYLCASSLVLQGEAFFGQGTRLTVV.

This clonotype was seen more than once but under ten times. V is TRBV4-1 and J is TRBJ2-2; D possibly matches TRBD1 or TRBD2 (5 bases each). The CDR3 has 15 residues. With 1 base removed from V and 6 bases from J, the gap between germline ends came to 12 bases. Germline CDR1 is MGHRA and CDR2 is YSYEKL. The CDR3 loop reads CASSQVGGASGELFF. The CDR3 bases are TGCGCCAGCAGCCAAGTTGGGGGAGCGTCCGGGGAGCTGTTTTTT.